The sample holds many counts of the clone carrying this T cell receptor (beta chain). This sample was taken from a study of blood T cell repertoires in COVID-19. Across the whole study: Samples taken during acute and convalescent COVID-19 were collected in the United States, Italy and Spain. Sources were T cells, B-cell-depleted T cells, or PBMCs; the material itself was cDNA or gDNA.

In the original processing: Reference gene primers were amplified, and this amplification served to estimate nucleated cell counts. Assay used: immunoSEQ multiplex PCR; TCRdb lists only in-frame clones, some missing. That table gives V, J and clone size, and the DNA gave D and trimming. The sample has approximately 300,000 clones, roughly 87% seen once; the top ten hold 2% to 3%. J lost 2 bases, V lost 5 bases, and 8 bases had no gene match. This CDR3 has 15 amino acids. Germline values: CDR1 MNHEY, CDR2 SMNVEV (reference sequence). Sequenced sample: peripheral blood. This receptor was obtained from a man in his late teens or twenties with active or convalescent COVID-19. The gene calls are TRBV27 and TRBJ1-2, with 7 bases identical to TRBD1. CDR3 sequence (DNA): TGTGCCAGCAGTCCCCGACAGGGAGGCAACTATGGCTACACCTTC. This encodes CASSPRQGGNYGYTF.